The clone carrying this T cell receptor beta chain was seen at least ten times. The antigen remains unidentified. Trimming took 7 bases from V and 0 from J; bases not matched to a gene: 4. Germline V gene sequence: CDR1 SQVTM, CDR2 ANQGSEA. The CDR3 runs to 13 residues. This sample was included in a study of regulatory T cells in long-lasting Graves disease. Whole-study results and caveats: Persistent disease showed a preference for TRBV28, TRBJ1-2 and TRBJ2-5.

CDR3-region Arm-PCR and iRepertoire HTBI primers produced the TCR beta libraries. Using its own MiXCR run on the multiplex PCR reads, TCRdb lists one record per CDR3 protein. The repertoire holds approximately 400,000 distinct CDR3 sequences, 12% seen once, with 15% to 20% in the top ten. Time point reported: newly diagnosed GD, antithyroid drugs for less than 3 months. Preparation of the TCR library used RNA extracted from PBMCs. From each patient, about 8.3 milliliters of peripheral blood was drawn and collected into an EDTA anticoagulant tube. This sample was also put to use in a study of T cells in Graves' hyperthyroidism and ophthalmopathy. That report adds: No progression to ophthalmopathy during 18 months of follow-up defined stable disease.

The rearrangement uses TRBV29-1 and TRBJ1-2; 8 bases match TRBD1. This clonotype originated in a woman aged 18-29 years with Graves disease. The specimen was peripheral blood mononuclear cells (PBMCs), collected at new diagnosis, from a patient treated with antithyroid drugs. The DNA for the CDR3 is TGCAGCGCCGACAGGGGACCTAACTATGGCTACACCTTC. This codes for CSADRGPNYGYTF.